These 21 T cell receptor beta chains share one sample of origin, sequenced in a study of CD8+ T cells in alopecia areata. Sequencing relied on a cDNA template that was reverse transcribed from extracted RNA. Assay used: immunoSEQ multiplex PCR; TCRdb lists only in-frame clones, some missing. The sample comprises some 99,000 clones, less than 50% of which are singletons, and 0.75% to 0.9% rests with the top ten. Sequenced input: CD4+ T cells sorted from blood. The receptors stem from a human donor with alopecia areata.

This chain connects TRBV30 to TRBJ1-2; TRBD1 matches at 9 bases. From germline, CDR1 is GTSNPN and CDR2 SVGIG (reference sequence). This CDR3 contains 16 residues. Trimming cost V 7 bases and J 0 bases; bases outside gene matches: 12. The CDR3 DNA sequence: TGTGCCTCTCCGAGGGGACAGGGAGTTGCTAACTATGGCTACACCTTC. This codes for CASPRGQGVANYGYTF.

V is TRBV2 and J is TRBJ1-5, with D hard to call. V gave up 8 bases and J gave up 7 bases, with 12 bases separating them. The CDR3 totals 12 residues. Looked up from germline, CDR1 is SNHLY and CDR2 is FYNNEI. CDR3 nucleotides: TGTGCCAGCTCAGGTCAGGTACAGCCCCAGCATTTT. Its translation is CASSGQVQPQHF.

This clone came up a few times. At the DNA level, this CDR3 is encoded by other sequences in the same sample as well. This chain links TRBV5-1 with TRBJ2-3; D is uncertain. The V end lost 0 bases, the J end lost 0 bases, and 5 bases lay between the germline ends. Per the germline V gene, CDR1 is SGHRS and CDR2 is YFSETQ. This CDR3 has 14 amino acids. The CDR3 reads CASSLGQSTDTQYF. In DNA form, the CDR3 reads TGCGCCAGCAGCTTGGGGCAGAGCACAGATACGCAGTATTTT.

The genes are TRBV28 and TRBJ2-1, with TRBD2 matching over 13 bases. The CDR3 is 15 amino acids. From germline, CDR1 is MDHEN and CDR2 SYDVKM. V gave up 6 bases and J gave up 9 bases; unmatched junction bases: 8. In DNA, the CDR3 is TGTGCCAGCAGCTTAAGACTAGCGGGAGGAAGTGAGCAGTTCTTC. Translating it yields CASSLRLAGGSEQFF.

CDR3 bases: TGTGCCAGTAGTAAGGGGACACTCACCACCGGGGAGCTGTTTTTT. The encoded protein is CASSKGTLTTGELFF. This chain connects TRBV19 to TRBJ2-2, with D maybe TRBD1 (6 bases). This CDR3 has 15 residues. Germline V CDR1 and CDR2: LNHDA, SQIVND (reference sequence). The V end was cut by 4 bases, the J end by 4 bases, with 13 bases between.

J is TRBJ1-2 and V is TRBV20-1, with D hard to call. Trimming took 6 bases from V and 10 from J, leaving 12 bases between them. The CDR3 is made up of 10 amino acids. Per the germline V gene, CDR1 is DFQATT and CDR2 is SNEGSKA (reference sequence). CDR3 in DNA: TGCAGTGCCCCCGTCGGGCTCTACACCTTC. Protein: CSAPVGLYTF.

The gene calls are TRBV19 and TRBJ2-5; D might be TRBD2 (5 bases). The CDR3 runs 16 residues. Between the trimmed V and J ends, which lost 5 bases and 1 base, there was a span of 17 bases. Germline V CDR1 and CDR2: LNHDA, SQIVND (reference sequence). The CDR3 region is CASSSPPGILQETQYF. The CDR3 DNA reads TGTGCCAGTAGTTCCCCACCCGGGATCCTCCAAGAGACCCAGTACTTC.

CDR3 protein: CASSEEGRGTDTQYF. The CDR3 DNA reads as TGCGCCAGCAGCGAGGAGGGGAGAGGAACAGATACGCAGTATTTT. The chain has TRBV5-1 and TRBJ2-3; D may be TRBD2 (6 bases). The CDR3 runs to 15 residues. Between the trimmed V and J ends, which lost 4 bases and 3 bases, there was a span of 15 bases. CDR1 and CDR2 (germline): SGHRS, YFSETQ. Drawing the rest from reference TRBV5-1 and TRBJ2-3, the complete variable domain is KAGVTQTPRYLIKTRGQQVTLSCSPISGHRSVSWYQQTPGQGLQFLFEYFSETQRNKGNFPGRFSGRQFSNSRSEMNVSTLELGDSALYLCASSEEGRGTDTQYFGPGTRLTVL.

V usage is TRBV28 and J usage is TRBJ2-2; perhaps TRBD1 as D (6 bases). The CDR3 is made up of 15 amino acids. V dropped 2 bases and J dropped 0 bases, with 7 bases sitting between them. The germline V gene encodes CDR1 MDHEN and CDR2 SYDVKM. This CDR3 is CASSLGQSNTGELFF. The CDR3 DNA follows: TGTGCCAGCAGTTTAGGACAGTCGAACACCGGGGAGCTGTTTTTT.

This clone was counted a few times. The rearrangement uses TRBV18 and TRBJ2-6; D tentatively fits TRBD1 or TRBD2 (5 bases each). CDR1 and CDR2 (germline): KGHSH, LQKENI. The CDR3 has 17 residues. Trimming removed 3 bases from V and 0 bases from J, with 12 bases in between. CDR3 residues: CASSPPRGNSGANVLTF. In nucleotides, the CDR3 is TGTGCCAGCTCACCCCCGAGGGGAAACTCTGGGGCCAACGTCCTGACTTTC.

This clone was recorded a few times. This chain links TRBV28 with TRBJ2-7, with D possibly being TRBD1 (5 bases). Germline CDR1 is MDHEN and CDR2 is SYDVKM. This CDR3 comprises 14 residues. The V and J ends lost 3 bases and 3 bases respectively, with 12 bases between them. The CDR3 DNA sequence: TGTGCCAGCAGTTTGGAACAGGAAGACTACGAGCAGTACTTC. Translating it yields CASSLEQEDYEQYF. Filled out from reference TRBV28 and TRBJ2-7, the complete variable domain reads DVKVTQSSRYLVKRTGEKVFLECVQDMDHENMFWYRQDPGLGLRLIYFSYDVKMKEKGDIPEGYSVSREKKERFSLILESASTNQTSMYLCASSLEQEDYEQYFGPGTRLTVT.

The V and J genes are TRBV7-9 and TRBJ2-3; no clear D. V lost 7 bases and J lost 0, with 14 bases in between. Germline V lookup: CDR1 SEHNR, CDR2 FQNEAQ (reference sequence). The CDR3 loop spans 15 amino acids. Here the CDR3 reads CASNSATSSTDTQYF. CDR3 nucleotide sequence: TGTGCCAGCAATTCCGCCACCTCTAGCACAGATACGCAGTATTTT.

The rearrangement links TRBV29-1 to TRBJ1-2; no clear D gene. The length of the CDR3 is 11 residues. CDR1 is SQVTM, CDR2 ANQGSEA, per germline. This CDR3 reads CTLLGPDGYTF. Written as DNA, the CDR3 is TGCACCCTTTTAGGGCCGGATGGCTACACCTTC.

This clone turned up a few times. The chain has TRBV19 and TRBJ2-1; 13 nucleotides line up with TRBD2. The CDR3 runs 15 residues. Germline V gives CDR1 LNHDA, CDR2 SQIVND (reference sequence). V was clipped by 6 bases and J by 7 bases; unmatched bases: 6. The CDR3 sequence: CASSQQGLAGNEQFF. Here the CDR3 DNA reads TGTGCCAGTAGCCAACAGGGACTAGCGGGGAATGAGCAGTTCTTC. Drawing the rest from reference TRBV19 and TRBJ2-1, the complete variable domain is DGGITQSPKYLFRKEGQNVTLSCEQNLNHDAMYWYRQDPGQGLRLIYYSQIVNDFQKGDIAEGYSVSREKKESFPLTVTSAQKNPTAFYLCASSQQGLAGNEQFFGPGTRLTVL.

Worth noting for this clone: A clone one base away is much larger, so this may be a read error. The chain uses TRBV5-6 and TRBJ1-2, with D unclear. The CDR3 is made up of 12 amino acids. Germline CDR1 and CDR2: SGHDT and YYEEEE. V was shortened by 4 bases and J by 3 bases, with 7 bases between the two germline ends. The CDR3 DNA is TGTGCCAGCAGCAGGCTAGACTATGGCTACACCTTC. It is translated as CASSRLDYGYTF.

The chain is built from TRBV11-2 and TRBJ2-3; weak D call: TRBD1 (6 bases). Germline V gene data show CDR1 as SGHAT and CDR2 as FQNNGV. Trimming removed 3 bases at V and 2 bases at J, with 15 bases between. There are 16 residues in the CDR3. CDR3: CASSFTGLIFTDTQYF. The CDR3 coding sequence is TGTGCCAGCAGCTTTACAGGGCTAATTTTCACAGATACGCAGTATTTT.

This chain joins TRBV5-4 and TRBJ2-3; maybe TRBD2 (6 bases). Trimming took off 3 bases at V and 6 bases at J, with 11 bases between the two ends. Looked up from germline, CDR1 is SGHNT and CDR2 is YYREEE (reference sequence). CDR3 length: 13 amino acids. The CDR3 coding sequence is TGTGCCAGCAGCTCGGGGGTAGGGGATACGCAGTATTTT. Its translation: CASSSGVGDTQYF. Variable domain in full (rest from reference TRBV5-4 and TRBJ2-3): ETGVTQSPTHLIKTRGQQVTLRCSSQSGHNTVSWYQQALGQGPQFIFQYYREEENGRGNFPPRFSGLQFPNYSSELNVNALELDDSALYLCASSSGVGDTQYFGPGTRLTVL.

As to this clone: Additional DNA sequences in this sample encode the identical CDR3. The V gene is TRBV30, the J gene TRBJ2-7; the D is unclear. This CDR3 spans 12 amino acids. Germline V lookup: CDR1 GTSNPN, CDR2 SVGIG (reference sequence). Trimming stripped 0 bases from V and 4 bases from J, with 7 bases between. CDR3 in DNA: TGTGCCTGGAGTGTAGGGCCATACGAGCAGTACTTC. Protein sequence: CAWSVGPYEQYF.

The V call is TRBV7-2, the J call TRBJ2-5; D might be TRBD2 (5 bases). Germline V gene data show CDR1 as SGHTA and CDR2 as FQGNSA. V was pared by 1 base and J by 5 bases, with 17 bases between. The CDR3 runs 16 residues. The CDR3 nucleotides read TGTGCCAGCAGCTTAGGAGCGGCAGCGATGCAGGAGACCCAGTACTTC. Amino acid sequence: CASSLGAAAMQETQYF.

This clone appeared a few times. The V call is TRBV11-2, the J call TRBJ2-7, with 8 nucleotides matching TRBD2. The CDR3 spans 15 residues. Germline values: CDR1 SGHAT, CDR2 FQNNGV. The junction had 8 bases not matched to a gene; V was cut back by 5 bases and J by 2 bases. CDR3 loop: CASSQDGLATYEQYF. The CDR3 region has the DNA TGTGCCAGCAGCCAGGACGGACTAGCCACCTACGAGCAGTACTTC. The full variable domain, in which reference TRBV11-2 and TRBJ2-7 provide the parts outside the CDR3, is EAGVAQSPRYKIIEKRQSVAFWCNPISGHATLYWYQQILGQGPKLLIQFQNNGVVDDSQLPKDRFSAERLKGVDSTLKIQPAKLEDSAVYLCASSQDGLATYEQYFGPGTRLTVT.

In its sample, this clone was seen a few times. The V and J genes are TRBV2 and TRBJ2-7; a weak D match, TRBD1 (6 bases). Germline CDR1 reads SNHLY; CDR2 reads FYNNEI. The CDR3 contains 12 residues. Between the trimmed V and J ends, which lost 8 bases and 4 bases, there was a span of 12 bases. The CDR3 loop reads CASGAGAYEQYF. For the CDR3, the DNA is TGTGCCAGCGGGGCAGGGGCGTACGAGCAGTACTTC.